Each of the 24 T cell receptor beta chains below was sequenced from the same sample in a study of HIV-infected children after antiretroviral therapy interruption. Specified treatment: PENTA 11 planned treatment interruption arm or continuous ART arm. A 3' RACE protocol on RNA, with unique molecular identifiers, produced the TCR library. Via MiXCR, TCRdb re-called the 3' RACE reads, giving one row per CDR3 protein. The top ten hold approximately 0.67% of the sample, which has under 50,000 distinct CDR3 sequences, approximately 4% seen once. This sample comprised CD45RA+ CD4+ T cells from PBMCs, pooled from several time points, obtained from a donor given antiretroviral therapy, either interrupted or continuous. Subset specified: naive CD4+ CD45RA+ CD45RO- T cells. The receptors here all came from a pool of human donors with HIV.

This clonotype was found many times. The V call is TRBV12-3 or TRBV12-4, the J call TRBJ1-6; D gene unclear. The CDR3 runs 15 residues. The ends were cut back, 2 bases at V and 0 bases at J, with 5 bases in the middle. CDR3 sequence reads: CASSLKSSYNSPLHF. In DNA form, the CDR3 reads TGTGCCAGCAGTTTAAAGAGCTCCTATAATTCACCCCTCCACTTT.

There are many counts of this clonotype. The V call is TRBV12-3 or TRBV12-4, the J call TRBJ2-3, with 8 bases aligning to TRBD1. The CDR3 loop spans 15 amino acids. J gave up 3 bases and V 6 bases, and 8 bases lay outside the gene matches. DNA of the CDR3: TGTGCCAGCAGCCCTTACGGACAGGGTACAGATACGCAGTATTTT. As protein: CASSPYGQGTDTQYF.

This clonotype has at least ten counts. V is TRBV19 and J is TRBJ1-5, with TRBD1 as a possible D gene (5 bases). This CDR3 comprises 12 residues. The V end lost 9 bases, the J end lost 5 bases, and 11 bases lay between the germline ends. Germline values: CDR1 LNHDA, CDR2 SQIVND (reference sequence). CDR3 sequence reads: CASGPRDQPQHF. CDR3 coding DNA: TGTGCCAGCGGGCCCAGGGATCAGCCCCAGCATTTT.

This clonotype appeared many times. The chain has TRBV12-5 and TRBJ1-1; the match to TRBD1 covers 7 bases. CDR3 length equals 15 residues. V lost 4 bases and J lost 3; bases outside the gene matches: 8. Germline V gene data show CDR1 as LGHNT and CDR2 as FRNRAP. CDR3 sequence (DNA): TGTGCTAGTGGTTCGCAAGGGGGCCCCTACACTGAAGCTTTCTTT. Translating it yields CASGSQGGPYTEAFF.

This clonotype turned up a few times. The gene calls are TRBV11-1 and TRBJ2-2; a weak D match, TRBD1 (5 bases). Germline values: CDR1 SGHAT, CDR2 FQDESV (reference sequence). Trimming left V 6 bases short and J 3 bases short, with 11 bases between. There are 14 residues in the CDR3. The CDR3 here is CASRLEGDTGELFF. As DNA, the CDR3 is TGTGCCAGCAGGCTGGAAGGGGACACCGGGGAGCTGTTTTTT.

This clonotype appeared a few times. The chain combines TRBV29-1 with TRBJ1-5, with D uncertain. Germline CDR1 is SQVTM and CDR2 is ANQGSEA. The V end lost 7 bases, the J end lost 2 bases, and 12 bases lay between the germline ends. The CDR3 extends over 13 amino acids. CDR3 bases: TGCAGCGCCGGGAGTGAGGGCAATCAGCCCCAGCATTTT. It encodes CSAGSEGNQPQHF.

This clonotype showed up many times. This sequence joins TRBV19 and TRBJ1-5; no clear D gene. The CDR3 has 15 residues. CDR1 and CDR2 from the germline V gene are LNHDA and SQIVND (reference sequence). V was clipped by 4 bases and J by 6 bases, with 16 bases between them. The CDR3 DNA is TGTGCCAGTAGTAGAGGTTCCGTAACGAGTCAGCCCCAGCATTTT. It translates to CASSRGSVTSQPQHF.

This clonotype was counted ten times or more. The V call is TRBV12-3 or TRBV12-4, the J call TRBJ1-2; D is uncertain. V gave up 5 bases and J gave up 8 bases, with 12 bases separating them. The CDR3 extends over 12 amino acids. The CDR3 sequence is CASSEGRGGYTF. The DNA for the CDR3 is TGTGCCAGCAGTGAAGGAAGAGGAGGCTACACCTTC.

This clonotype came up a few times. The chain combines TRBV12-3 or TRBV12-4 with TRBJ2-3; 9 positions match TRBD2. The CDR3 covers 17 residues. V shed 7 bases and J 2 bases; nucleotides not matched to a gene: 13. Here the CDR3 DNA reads TGTGCCAGCACTCGAAGGAGCGGGGGGCCTTTCACAGATACGCAGTATTTT. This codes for CASTRRSGGPFTDTQYF.

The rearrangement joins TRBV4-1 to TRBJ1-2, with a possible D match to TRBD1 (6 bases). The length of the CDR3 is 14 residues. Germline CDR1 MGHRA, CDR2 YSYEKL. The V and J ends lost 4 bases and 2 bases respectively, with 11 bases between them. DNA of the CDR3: TGCGCCAGCAGCCTCCAAACAGGGAACTATGGCTACACCTTC. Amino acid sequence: CASSLQTGNYGYTF.

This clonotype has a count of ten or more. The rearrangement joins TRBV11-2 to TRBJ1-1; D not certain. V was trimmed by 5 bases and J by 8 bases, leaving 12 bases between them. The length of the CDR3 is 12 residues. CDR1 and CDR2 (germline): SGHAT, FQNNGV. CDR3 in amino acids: CASSRTGPEAFF. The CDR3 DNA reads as TGTGCCAGCAGCCGAACCGGGCCCGAAGCTTTCTTT.

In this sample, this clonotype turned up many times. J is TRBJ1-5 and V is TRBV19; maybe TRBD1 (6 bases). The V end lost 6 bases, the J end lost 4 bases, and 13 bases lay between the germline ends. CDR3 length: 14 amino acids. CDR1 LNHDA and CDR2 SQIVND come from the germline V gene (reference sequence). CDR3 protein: CASSGGGGNQPQHF. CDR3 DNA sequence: TGTGCCAGTAGCGGAGGGGGGGGGAATCAGCCCCAGCATTTT.

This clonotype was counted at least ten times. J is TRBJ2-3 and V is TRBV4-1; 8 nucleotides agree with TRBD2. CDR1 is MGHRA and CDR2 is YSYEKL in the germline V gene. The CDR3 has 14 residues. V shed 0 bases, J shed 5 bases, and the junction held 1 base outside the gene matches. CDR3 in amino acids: CASSQERGGDTQYF. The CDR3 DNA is TGCGCCAGCAGCCAAGAACGGGGGGGAGATACGCAGTATTTT.

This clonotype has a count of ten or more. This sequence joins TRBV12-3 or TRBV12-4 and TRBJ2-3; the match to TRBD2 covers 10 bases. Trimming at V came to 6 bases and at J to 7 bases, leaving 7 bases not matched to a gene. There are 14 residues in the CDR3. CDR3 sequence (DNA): TGTGCCAGCAGGCTTAGCGGGGGGATTCATACGCAGTATTTT. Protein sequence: CASRLSGGIHTQYF.

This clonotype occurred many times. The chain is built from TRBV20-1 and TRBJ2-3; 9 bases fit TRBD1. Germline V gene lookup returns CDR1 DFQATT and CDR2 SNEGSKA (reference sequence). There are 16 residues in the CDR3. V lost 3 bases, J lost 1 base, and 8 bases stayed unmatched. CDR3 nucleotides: TGCAGTGCTAGGCCCTGGGACAGGGTGGGCACAGATACGCAGTATTTT. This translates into CSARPWDRVGTDTQYF.

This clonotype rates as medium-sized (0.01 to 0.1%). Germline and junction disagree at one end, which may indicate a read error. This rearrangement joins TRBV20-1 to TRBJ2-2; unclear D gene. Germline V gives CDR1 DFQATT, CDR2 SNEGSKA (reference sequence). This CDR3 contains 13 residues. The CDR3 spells CSARGLQTGELFF. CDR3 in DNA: TGCAGTGCCAGAGGTTTGCAAACCGGGGAGCTGTTTTTT.

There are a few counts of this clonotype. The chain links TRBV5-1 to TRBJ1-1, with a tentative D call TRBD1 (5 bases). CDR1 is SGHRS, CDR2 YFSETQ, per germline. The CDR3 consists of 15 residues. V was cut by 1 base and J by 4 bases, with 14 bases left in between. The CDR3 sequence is CASSLSPQGSTEAFF. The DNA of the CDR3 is TGCGCCAGCAGCTTGTCGCCGCAGGGAAGCACTGAAGCTTTCTTT.

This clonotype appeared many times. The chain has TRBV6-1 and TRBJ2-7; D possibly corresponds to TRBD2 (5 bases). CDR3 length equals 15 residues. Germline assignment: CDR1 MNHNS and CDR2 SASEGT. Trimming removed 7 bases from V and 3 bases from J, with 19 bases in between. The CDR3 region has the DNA TGTGCCAGCACCACTTCGCTATGGGGAGACTACGAGCAGTACTTC. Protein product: CASTTSLWGDYEQYF.

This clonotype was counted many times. As DNA, the CDR3 is TGCAGTGCTCAAAGACCCAGCACAGATACGCAGTATTTT. Translating it yields CSAQRPSTDTQYF. The V and J genes are TRBV20-1 and TRBJ2-3; D gene ambiguous. Germline V lookup: CDR1 DFQATT, CDR2 SNEGSKA (reference sequence). Trimming removed 5 bases at V and 0 bases at J, with 9 bases between. The CDR3 sequence is 13 residues long.

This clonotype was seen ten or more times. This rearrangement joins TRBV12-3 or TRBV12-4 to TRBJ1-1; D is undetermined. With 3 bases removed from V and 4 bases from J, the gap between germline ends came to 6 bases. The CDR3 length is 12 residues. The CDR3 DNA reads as TGTGCCAGCAGTTTGGTGGCCACTGAAGCTTTCTTT. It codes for CASSLVATEAFF.

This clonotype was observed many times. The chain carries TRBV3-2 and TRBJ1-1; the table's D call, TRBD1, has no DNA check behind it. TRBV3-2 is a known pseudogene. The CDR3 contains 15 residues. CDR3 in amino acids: CASSLPGQVNTEAFF. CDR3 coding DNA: TGTGCCAGCAGCCTGCCGGGACAGGTAAACACTGAAGCTTTCTTT.

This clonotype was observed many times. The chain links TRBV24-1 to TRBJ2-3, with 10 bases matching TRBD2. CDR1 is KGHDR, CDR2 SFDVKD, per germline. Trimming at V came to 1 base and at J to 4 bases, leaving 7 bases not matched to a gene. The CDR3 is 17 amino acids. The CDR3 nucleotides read TGTGCCACCAGTGATTTTCGGGGTCTAGCGGGGGCAGATACGCAGTATTTT. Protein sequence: CATSDFRGLAGADTQYF.

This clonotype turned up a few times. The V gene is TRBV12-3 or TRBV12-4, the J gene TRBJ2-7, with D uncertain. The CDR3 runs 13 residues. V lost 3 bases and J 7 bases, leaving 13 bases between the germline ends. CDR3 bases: TGTGCCAGCAGTTTCTTTGCCGCAGGAGAGCAGTACTTC. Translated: CASSFFAAGEQYF.

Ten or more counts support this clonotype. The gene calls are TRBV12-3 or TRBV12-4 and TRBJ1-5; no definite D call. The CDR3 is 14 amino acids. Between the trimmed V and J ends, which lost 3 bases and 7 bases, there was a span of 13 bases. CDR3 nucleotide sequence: TGTGCCAGCAGTTTGATGTATAGTTCACAGCCCCAGCATTTT. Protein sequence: CASSLMYSSQPQHF.